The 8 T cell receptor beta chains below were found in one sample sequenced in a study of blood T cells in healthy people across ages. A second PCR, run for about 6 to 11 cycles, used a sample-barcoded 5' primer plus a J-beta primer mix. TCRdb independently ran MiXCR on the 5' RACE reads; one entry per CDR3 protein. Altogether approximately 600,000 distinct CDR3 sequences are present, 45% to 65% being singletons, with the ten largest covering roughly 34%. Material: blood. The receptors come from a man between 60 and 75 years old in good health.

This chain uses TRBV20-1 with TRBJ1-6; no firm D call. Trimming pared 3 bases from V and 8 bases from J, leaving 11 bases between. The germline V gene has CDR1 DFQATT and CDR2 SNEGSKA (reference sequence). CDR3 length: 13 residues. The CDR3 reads CSARARTDSPLHF. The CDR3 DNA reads TGCAGTGCTAGGGCCCGAACGGATTCACCCCTCCACTTT.

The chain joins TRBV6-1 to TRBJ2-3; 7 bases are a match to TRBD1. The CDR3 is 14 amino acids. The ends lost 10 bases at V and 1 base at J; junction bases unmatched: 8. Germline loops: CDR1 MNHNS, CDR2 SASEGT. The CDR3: CATLLGQGTDTQYF. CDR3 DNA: TGTGCCACTCTACTTGGACAGGGCACAGATACGCAGTATTTT.

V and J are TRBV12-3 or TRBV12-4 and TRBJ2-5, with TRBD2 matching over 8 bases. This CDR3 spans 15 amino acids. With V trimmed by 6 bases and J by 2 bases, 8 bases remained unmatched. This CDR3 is CASRSSGGGQETQYF. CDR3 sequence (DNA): TGTGCCAGCAGGTCCTCGGGCGGGGGGCAAGAGACCCAGTACTTC.

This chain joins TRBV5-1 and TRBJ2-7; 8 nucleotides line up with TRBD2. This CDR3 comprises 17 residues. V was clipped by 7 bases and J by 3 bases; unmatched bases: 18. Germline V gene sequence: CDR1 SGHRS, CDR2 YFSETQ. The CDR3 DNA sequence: TGCGCCAGCCACCTTGAGAGCGGGGGACCTTCTGACTACGAGCAGTACTTC. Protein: CASHLESGGPSDYEQYF.

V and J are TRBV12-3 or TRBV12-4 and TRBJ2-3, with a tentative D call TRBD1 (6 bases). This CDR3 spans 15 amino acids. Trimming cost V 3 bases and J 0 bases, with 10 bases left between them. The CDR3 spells CASSFQGQSTDTQYF. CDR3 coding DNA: TGTGCCAGCAGTTTCCAAGGACAGAGCACAGATACGCAGTATTTT.

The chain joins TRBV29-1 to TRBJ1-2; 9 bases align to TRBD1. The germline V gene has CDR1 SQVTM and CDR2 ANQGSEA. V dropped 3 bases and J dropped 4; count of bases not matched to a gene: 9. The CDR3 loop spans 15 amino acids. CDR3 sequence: CSVDVRGQGSYGYTF. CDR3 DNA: TGCAGCGTTGATGTCAGGGGACAGGGAAGCTATGGCTACACCTTC.

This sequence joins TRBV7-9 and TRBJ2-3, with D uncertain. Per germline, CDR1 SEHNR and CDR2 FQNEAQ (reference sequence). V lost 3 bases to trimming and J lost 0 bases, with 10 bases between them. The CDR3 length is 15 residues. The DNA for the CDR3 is TGTGCCAGCAGCTTCTGGTCTTCTAGCACAGATACGCAGTATTTT. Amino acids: CASSFWSSSTDTQYF.

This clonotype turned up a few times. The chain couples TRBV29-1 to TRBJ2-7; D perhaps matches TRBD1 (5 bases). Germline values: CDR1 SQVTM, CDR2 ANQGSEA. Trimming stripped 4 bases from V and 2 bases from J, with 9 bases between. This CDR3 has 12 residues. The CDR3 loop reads CSVGGSPYEQYF. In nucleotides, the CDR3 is TGCAGCGTTGGGGGCAGCCCCTACGAGCAGTACTTC.